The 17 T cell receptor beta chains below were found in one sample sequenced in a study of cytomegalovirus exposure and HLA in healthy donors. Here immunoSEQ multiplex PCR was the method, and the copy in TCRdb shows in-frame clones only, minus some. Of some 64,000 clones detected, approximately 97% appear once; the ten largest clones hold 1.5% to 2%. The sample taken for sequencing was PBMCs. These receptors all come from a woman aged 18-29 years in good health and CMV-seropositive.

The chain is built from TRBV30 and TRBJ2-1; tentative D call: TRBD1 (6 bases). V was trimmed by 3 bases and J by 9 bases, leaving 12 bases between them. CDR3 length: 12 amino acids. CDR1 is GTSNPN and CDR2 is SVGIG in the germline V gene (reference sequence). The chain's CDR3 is CAWSAGESEQFF. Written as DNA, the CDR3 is TGTGCCTGGAGCGCAGGGGAAAGTGAGCAGTTCTTC.

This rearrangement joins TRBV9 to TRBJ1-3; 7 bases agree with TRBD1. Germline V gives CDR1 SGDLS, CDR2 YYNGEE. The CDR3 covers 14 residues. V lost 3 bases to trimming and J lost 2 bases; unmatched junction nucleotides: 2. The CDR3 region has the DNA TGTGCCAGCAGCGCGACAGGGCCTGGAAACACCATATATTTT. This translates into CASSATGPGNTIYF.

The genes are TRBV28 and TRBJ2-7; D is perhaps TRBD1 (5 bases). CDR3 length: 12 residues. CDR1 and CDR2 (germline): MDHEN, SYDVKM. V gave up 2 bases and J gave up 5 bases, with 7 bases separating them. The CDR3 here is CASSLQGNEQYF. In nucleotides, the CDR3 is TGTGCCAGCAGTTTACAGGGAAACGAGCAGTACTTC.

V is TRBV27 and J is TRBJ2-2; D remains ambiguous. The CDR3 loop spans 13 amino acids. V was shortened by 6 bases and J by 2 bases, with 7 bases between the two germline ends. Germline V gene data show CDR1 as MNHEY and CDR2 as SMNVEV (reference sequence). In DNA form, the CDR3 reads TGTGCCAGCAGCCTAGGTAACACCGGGGAGCTGTTTTTT. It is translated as CASSLGNTGELFF.

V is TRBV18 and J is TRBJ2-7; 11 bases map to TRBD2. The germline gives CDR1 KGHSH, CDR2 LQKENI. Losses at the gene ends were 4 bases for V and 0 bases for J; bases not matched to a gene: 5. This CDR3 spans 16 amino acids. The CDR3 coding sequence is TGTGCCAGCTCACGATCGGGACTAGCGGCCTCCTACGAGCAGTACTTC. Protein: CASSRSGLAASYEQYF.

The CDR3 spells CASSTTGSAEAFF. As DNA, the CDR3 is TGTGCCAGCAGCACTACAGGGTCGGCTGAAGCTTTCTTT. The genes are TRBV5-6 and TRBJ1-1; D is possibly TRBD1 (6 bases). CDR3 length: 13 residues. CDR1 SGHDT and CDR2 YYEEEE come from the germline V gene. Trimming shortened V by 4 bases and J by 6 bases, and 13 bases separated the two germline ends.

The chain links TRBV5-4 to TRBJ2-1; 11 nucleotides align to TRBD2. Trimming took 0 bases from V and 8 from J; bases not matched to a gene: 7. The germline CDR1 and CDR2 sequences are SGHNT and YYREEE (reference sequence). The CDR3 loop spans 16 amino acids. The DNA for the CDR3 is TGTGCCAGCAGCTTGGCCCGACTAGCGGGATTGCATGAGCAGTTCTTC. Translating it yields CASSLARLAGLHEQFF.

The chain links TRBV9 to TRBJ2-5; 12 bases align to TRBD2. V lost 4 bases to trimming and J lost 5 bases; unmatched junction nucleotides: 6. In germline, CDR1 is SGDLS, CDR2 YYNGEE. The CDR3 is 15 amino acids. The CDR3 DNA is TGTGCCAGCAGCCTCTCTAGCGGGAGGGGGGAGACCCAGTACTTC. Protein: CASSLSSGRGETQYF.

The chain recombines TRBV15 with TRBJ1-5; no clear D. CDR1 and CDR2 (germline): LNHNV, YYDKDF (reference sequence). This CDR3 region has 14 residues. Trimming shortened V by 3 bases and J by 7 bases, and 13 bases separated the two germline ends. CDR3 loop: CATSSGRSWQPQHF. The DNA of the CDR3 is TGTGCCACCAGCAGCGGGAGATCGTGGCAGCCCCAGCATTTT.

This CDR3 reads CASSQVGTSVETQYF. DNA of the CDR3: TGCGCCAGCAGCCAAGTTGGGACTAGCGTAGAGACCCAGTACTTC. The chain is built from TRBV4-1 and TRBJ2-5; 10 bases match TRBD2. Germline V lookup: CDR1 MGHRA, CDR2 YSYEKL. With V trimmed by 1 base and J by 4 bases, 3 bases remained unmatched. This CDR3 contains 15 residues.

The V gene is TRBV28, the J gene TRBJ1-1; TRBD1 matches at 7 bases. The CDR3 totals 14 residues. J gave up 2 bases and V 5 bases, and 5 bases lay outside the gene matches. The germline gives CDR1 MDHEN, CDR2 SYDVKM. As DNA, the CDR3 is TGTGCCAGCAGTATAGGGACAGTCAACACTGAAGCTTTCTTT. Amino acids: CASSIGTVNTEAFF.

CDR3 nucleotide sequence: TGTGCCAGCAGTCCGGTTAATGAAAAACTGTTTTTT. Protein: CASSPVNEKLFF. The chain recombines TRBV2 with TRBJ1-4; D is unresolved. Trimming removed 5 bases from V and 4 bases from J, with 5 bases in between. The CDR3 has 12 residues. Germline-derived CDR1 and CDR2 are SNHLY and FYNNEI.

DNA of the CDR3: TGTGCCAGCAGTTTAAATCGGGGAAGGAGCACAGATACGCAGTATTTT. Translating it yields CASSLNRGRSTDTQYF. The chain couples TRBV27 to TRBJ2-3; TRBD2 might be the D (5 bases). Deletions cut 2 bases from V and 0 bases from J, with 12 bases between. CDR3 size: 16 residues. CDR1 and CDR2 from the germline V gene are MNHEY and SMNVEV (reference sequence).

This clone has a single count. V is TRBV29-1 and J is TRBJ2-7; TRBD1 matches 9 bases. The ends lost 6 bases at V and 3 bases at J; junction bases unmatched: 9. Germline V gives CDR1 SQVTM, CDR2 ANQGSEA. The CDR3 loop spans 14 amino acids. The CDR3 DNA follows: TGCAGCGTCGCGGGACAGGGCGGGTACTACGAGCAGTACTTC. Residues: CSVAGQGGYYEQYF.

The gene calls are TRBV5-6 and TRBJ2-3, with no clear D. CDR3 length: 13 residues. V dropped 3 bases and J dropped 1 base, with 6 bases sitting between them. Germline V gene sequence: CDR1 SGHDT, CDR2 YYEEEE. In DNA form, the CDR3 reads TGTGCCAGCAGCTCGACTGGCACAGATACGCAGTATTTT. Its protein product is CASSSTGTDTQYF.

In nucleotides, the CDR3 is TGTGCCACCGCGGATCTCGCTGAAGCTTTCTTT. Translation gives CATADLAEAFF. The rearrangement joins TRBV7-9 to TRBJ1-1, with no clear D. The ends were cut back, 10 bases at V and 6 bases at J, with 12 bases in the middle. This CDR3 comprises 11 residues. Germline-derived CDR1 and CDR2 are SEHNR and FQNEAQ (reference sequence).

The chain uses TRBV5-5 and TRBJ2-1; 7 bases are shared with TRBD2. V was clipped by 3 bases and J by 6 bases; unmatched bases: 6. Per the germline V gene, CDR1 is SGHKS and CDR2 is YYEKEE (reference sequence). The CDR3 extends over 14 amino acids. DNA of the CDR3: TGTGCCAGCAGCTCGACGGGAGGCCTCAATGAGCAGTTCTTC. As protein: CASSSTGGLNEQFF.